The next 12 T cell receptor beta chains were all read from a single sample in a study of response to subunit inactivated influenza vaccine (dated by TCRdb to the late 2010s). Libraries were built with RT-PCR. Sequencer: Illumina HiSeq 2500. TCRdb passed the public sequencing reads through fastp at Q25 and MiXCR, retaining productive beta sequences. One record per CDR3 amino acid sequence lists the most common genes and DNA. The sample profile shows 450,000 to 600,000 distinct CDR3 sequences; approximately 7.7% of them were found once. Around 13% of the sample is taken by the ten largest. The sequencing used PBMCs from blood, collected less than 30 months after vaccination. The receptors originated from a man aged 45-69 years who received an inactivated influenza vaccine. Donor details come from another sample of the same person, matched by shared clones.

This clonotype was counted at least ten times. The chain combines TRBV18 with TRBJ1-1, with TRBD1 identical over 8 bases. Germline V gives CDR1 KGHSH, CDR2 LQKENI. With 3 bases clipped from V and 0 bases from J, the junction kept 12 bases outside the gene matches. The CDR3 is made up of 18 amino acids. CDR3 nucleotide sequence: TGTGCCAGCTCACCCATAGTGACAGGGGCAAGGATGAACACTGAAGCTTTCTTT. This translates into CASSPIVTGARMNTEAFF.

Many counts were recorded for this clonotype. One end of the junction is discordant with germline, which a read error may explain. The gene calls are TRBV12-3 or TRBV12-4 and TRBJ2-1; 8 bases match TRBD2. The CDR3 loop spans 14 amino acids. The CDR3 nucleotides are TGTGCCAGCAGCTTAGCCGGGGGGGGGAATGAGCAGTTCTTC. Translation: CASSLAGGGNEQFF.

Ten or more counts support this clonotype. The V gene is TRBV6-2 or TRBV6-3, the J gene TRBJ2-7; 10 bases are a match to TRBD1. V gave up 9 bases and J gave up 2 bases; unmatched junction bases: 7. From germline, CDR1 is MNHEY and CDR2 SVGEGT. The CDR3 covers 14 residues. CDR3 sequence: CASKTGTGAYEQYF. CDR3 nucleotides: TGTGCCAGTAAAACCGGGACAGGGGCCTACGAGCAGTACTTC.

This clonotype has only a few counts. The chain has TRBV9 and TRBJ2-3; 7 bases are shared with TRBD2. The CDR3 has 18 residues. V lost 0 bases, J lost 0 bases, and 10 bases stayed unmatched. CDR1 and CDR2 (germline): SGDLS, YYNGEE. The CDR3: CASSVDSPSGVSTDTQYF. The CDR3 coding sequence is TGTGCCAGCAGCGTAGATTCCCCTAGCGGAGTTAGCACAGATACGCAGTATTTT.

This clonotype was recorded a few times. This chain joins TRBV20-1 and TRBJ2-7; 11 positions match TRBD2. This CDR3 spans 13 amino acids. The germline gives CDR1 DFQATT, CDR2 SNEGSKA (reference sequence). V shed 6 bases and J 2 bases; nucleotides not matched to a gene: 3. CDR3 coding DNA: TGCAGTGCACTTAGCGGGAGGGCCTACGAGCAGTACTTC. Translating gives CSALSGRAYEQYF.

This clonotype showed up just a few times. This chain links TRBV23-1 with TRBJ2-2, with D perhaps matching TRBD1 (5 bases). TRBV23-1 has ORF status, its function being uncertain. Trimming removed 3 bases from V and 7 bases from J, with 12 bases in between. This CDR3 contains 14 residues. The CDR3 DNA reads as TGCGCCAGCAGTCATCCAGGGCTTTTCGGGGAGCTGTTTTTT. Translation: CASSHPGLFGELFF.

This chain connects TRBV30 to TRBJ2-3, with D unclear. In germline, CDR1 is GTSNPN, CDR2 SVGIG (reference sequence). This CDR3 spans 12 amino acids. The V gene lost 2 bases and the J gene lost 4 bases, with 7 bases spanning the gap. The CDR3 loop reads CAWSPGSDTQYF. For the CDR3, the DNA is TGTGCCTGGAGTCCCGGGTCAGATACGCAGTATTTT.

This clonotype was seen only a few times. The chain links TRBV7-9 to TRBJ1-3; maybe TRBD1 (5 bases). Trimming removed 4 bases from V and 2 bases from J, with 12 bases in between. This CDR3 comprises 15 residues. Germline lookup yields CDR1 SEHNR and CDR2 FQNEAQ (reference sequence). CDR3 protein: CASSSRAAAGNTIYF. The CDR3 DNA is TGTGCCAGCAGCTCCAGGGCGGCGGCTGGAAACACCATATATTTT. Together with reference TRBV7-9 and TRBJ1-3, the CDR3 gives the full variable domain: DTGVSQNPRHKITKRGQNVTFRCDPISEHNRLYWYRQTLGQGPEFLTYFQNEAQLEKSRLLSDRFSAERPKGSFSTLEIQRTEQGDSAMYLCASSSRAAAGNTIYFGEGSWLTVV.

The chain combines TRBV7-3 with TRBJ2-1, with D tentatively TRBD2 (5 bases). The ends were cut back, 6 bases at V and 5 bases at J, with 23 bases in the middle. This CDR3 region has 17 residues. Germline-derived CDR1 and CDR2 are SGHTA and FQGTGA. The CDR3 sequence is CASSLWGKWEADNEQFF. The DNA of the CDR3 is TGTGCCAGCAGTTTATGGGGAAAGTGGGAAGCGGACAATGAGCAGTTCTTC.

This clonotype was seen more than once but under ten times. The V and J genes are TRBV24-1 and TRBJ2-7; D unresolved. With 5 bases removed from V and 0 bases from J, the gap between germline ends came to 7 bases. Germline V gives CDR1 KGHDR, CDR2 SFDVKD. This CDR3 region has 13 residues. The DNA of the CDR3 is TGTGCCACCAGTGCACCCCGCTCCTACGAGCAGTACTTC. It encodes CATSAPRSYEQYF.

This clonotype was counted ten times or more. The CDR3 DNA follows: TGTGCCAGCAGCTTAGTGGCGGGGGCTGGAAATGAGCAGTTCTTC. Its translation is CASSLVAGAGNEQFF. The rearrangement uses TRBV7-2 and TRBJ2-1; D might be TRBD2 (7 bases). With 1 base removed from V and 7 bases from J, the gap between germline ends came to 14 bases. The CDR3 sequence is 15 residues long. From germline, CDR1 is SGHTA and CDR2 FQGNSA.

Many counts were recorded for this clonotype. V gene TRBV2 combines with J gene TRBJ1-5, with D unclear. Germline CDR1 is SNHLY and CDR2 is FYNNEI. V was shortened by 6 bases and J by 0 bases, with 6 bases between the two germline ends. The CDR3 sequence is 13 residues long. The CDR3 coding sequence is TGTGCCAGCAGAGCAGATAGCAATCAGCCCCAGCATTTT. Amino acids: CASRADSNQPQHF.